One T cell receptor beta chain is described in this entry. The junction and the germline gene differ at one end; a read error may be behind it. This entry belongs to a study of blood T cell repertoires in COVID-19. Clones were read by immunoSEQ multiplex PCR, and TCRdb kept only the in-frame ones, dropping some. The sample lists more than 200,000 clones, around 92% occurring once. The V gene's germline CDR1 is SGHDT and CDR2 YYEEEE. The CDR3 has 14 amino acids. The origin of this receptor is a woman younger than 45 with acute COVID-19. The sample was PBMCs or T cells enriched from blood (not recorded which). The chain links TRBV5-6 to TRBJ2-4; 8 positions agree with TRBD2. The CDR3 loop is CASSFGLAENIQYF. The CDR3, as DNA: TGTGCCAGCAGCTTCGGACTAGCCGAAAACATTCAGTACTTC.